This entry lists 30 T cell receptor beta chains sequenced from one sample in a study of T cells in narcolepsy. Some clones are missing from TCRdb's copy, which holds only in-frame ones; the method was immunoSEQ multiplex PCR. This table holds roughly 30,000 clones, more than 70% found once. The sequencing sample was made of CD45RA- memory CD4+ T cells from PBMCs. Receptors originate from a human donor with narcolepsy.

The J gene is TRBJ2-7, the V gene TRBV5-1, with D perhaps TRBD1 (5 bases). The CDR3 contains 15 residues. Trimming shortened V by 3 bases and J by 0 bases, and 13 bases separated the two germline ends. The germline CDR1 and CDR2 sequences are SGHRS and YFSETQ. The CDR3 sequence: CASSWGRNYSYEQYF. The DNA for the CDR3 is TGCGCCAGCAGCTGGGGCCGCAATTACTCCTACGAGCAGTACTTC.

In this sample, this clone turned up once. The chain employs TRBV11-2 and TRBJ1-1, with D perhaps matching TRBD1 (5 bases). Germline values: CDR1 SGHAT, CDR2 FQNNGV. The CDR3 runs 13 residues. The V and J ends lost 6 bases and 3 bases respectively, with 11 bases between them. This CDR3 reads CASSPLGDTEAFF. The CDR3 bases are TGTGCCAGCAGTCCCCTAGGGGACACTGAAGCTTTCTTT.

The chain employs TRBV5-1 and TRBJ2-7; maybe TRBD1 (6 bases). This CDR3 has 12 amino acids. Germline V gene lookup returns CDR1 SGHRS and CDR2 YFSETQ. The V and J ends lost 5 bases and 5 bases respectively, with 11 bases between them. For the CDR3, the DNA is TGCGCCAGCAGTTTCCAGGGGAACGAGCAGTACTTC. It translates to CASSFQGNEQYF.

The chain links TRBV28 to TRBJ1-1, with D maybe TRBD1 (5 bases). The CDR3 consists of 11 residues. Germline CDR1 reads MDHEN; CDR2 reads SYDVKM. Trimming stripped 6 bases from V and 10 bases from J, with 12 bases between. CDR3 coding DNA: TGTGCCAGCAGCCTCCTCGACAGAGCTTTCTTT. It translates to CASSLLDRAFF. The complete variable domain, with remaining parts taken from reference TRBV28 and TRBJ1-1, reads DVKVTQSSRYLVKRTGEKVFLECVQDMDHENMFWYRQDPGLGLRLIYFSYDVKMKEKGDIPEGYSVSREKKERFSLILESASTNQTSMYLCASSLLDRAFFGQGTRLTVV.

The chain links TRBV2 to TRBJ1-6; D ambiguous. The ends were cut back, 4 bases at V and 0 bases at J, with 10 bases in the middle. This CDR3 contains 16 residues. Germline lookup yields CDR1 SNHLY and CDR2 FYNNEI. DNA for the CDR3: TGTGCCAGCAGTGGAACGGCCGGCTCCTATAATTCACCCCTCCACTTT. Translated: CASSGTAGSYNSPLHF. The variable domain in full, with the rest retrieved from reference TRBV2 and TRBJ1-6, is EPEVTQTPSHQVTQMGQEVILRCVPISNHLYFYWYRQILGQKVEFLVSFYNNEISEKSEIFDDQFSVERPDGSNFTLKIRSTKLEDSAMYFCASSGTAGSYNSPLHFGNGTRLTVT.

This chain connects TRBV19 to TRBJ2-1; 10 nucleotides line up with TRBD2. CDR1 and CDR2 (germline): LNHDA, SQIVND (reference sequence). The CDR3 extends over 14 amino acids. V lost 7 bases to trimming and J lost 5 bases; unmatched junction nucleotides: 5. The CDR3 spells CASINSGGNNEQFF. CDR3 nucleotides: TGTGCCAGTATCAATAGCGGGGGGAACAATGAGCAGTTCTTC.

The rearrangement joins TRBV5-1 to TRBJ1-6; D is unresolved. The CDR3 is 16 amino acids. V was shortened by 4 bases and J by 7 bases, with 18 bases between the two germline ends. CDR1 SGHRS and CDR2 YFSETQ come from the germline V gene. The CDR3 DNA follows: TGCGCCAGCAGCCCTGAATTGGGCCGGGGAAATTCACCCCTCCACTTT. Its translation: CASSPELGRGNSPLHF.

The rearrangement joins TRBV13 to TRBJ2-7; 9 bases align to TRBD1. V shed 5 bases and J 5 bases; nucleotides not matched to a gene: 7. Germline assignment: CDR1 PRHDT and CDR2 FYEKMQ (reference sequence). This CDR3 has 14 residues. The CDR3 bases are TGTGCCAGCAGCACGGGACAGGGTACGAACGAGCAGTACTTC. Its translation: CASSTGQGTNEQYF.

With respect to this clone: Within the sample, other DNA sequences also encode this same CDR3. The genes are TRBV5-4 and TRBJ1-6; no clear D. This CDR3 region has 15 residues. Germline CDR1 is SGHNT and CDR2 is YYREEE (reference sequence). V was clipped by 0 bases and J by 7 bases, with 11 bases between them. This CDR3 is CASSLGGSRNSPLHF. The CDR3 nucleotides are TGTGCCAGCAGCTTGGGTGGCAGTAGAAATTCACCCCTCCACTTT.

This clone was counted a single time. CDR3 in amino acids: CASRRKGGAIPNYEQYF. CDR3 DNA sequence: TGTGCCAGCAGAAGGAAAGGGGGCGCAATCCCAAACTACGAGCAGTACTTC. The chain uses TRBV27 and TRBJ2-7; 7 bases are a match to TRBD1. V gave up 6 bases and J gave up 3 bases; unmatched junction bases: 17. In germline, CDR1 is MNHEY, CDR2 SMNVEV (reference sequence). There are 17 residues in the CDR3.

The J gene is TRBJ2-5, the V gene TRBV19, with 7 bases lining up with TRBD2. With 4 bases clipped from V and 4 bases from J, the junction kept 15 bases outside the gene matches. The CDR3 contains 17 residues. Germline V gives CDR1 LNHDA, CDR2 SQIVND (reference sequence). CDR3 region: CASSTLRGGRAPETQYF. The CDR3 DNA follows: TGTGCCAGTAGTACCCTCCGTGGGGGGAGGGCCCCAGAGACCCAGTACTTC.

The V call is TRBV5-1, the J call TRBJ1-2, with 11 nucleotides matching TRBD1. Germline V CDR1 and CDR2: SGHRS, YFSETQ. The CDR3 contains 16 residues. V trimming: 0 bases; J trimming: 2 bases; junction bases outside the gene matches: 3. DNA for the CDR3: TGCGCCAGCAGCTTGGGGGACAGGGGGTGGAACTATGGCTACACCTTC. Its translation: CASSLGDRGWNYGYTF.

This chain connects TRBV7-9 to TRBJ1-4; the D gene is possibly TRBD1 (5 bases). Trimming removed 5 bases at V and 3 bases at J, with 19 bases between. Germline V gives CDR1 SEHNR, CDR2 FQNEAQ (reference sequence). This CDR3 is built from 17 residues. CDR3 nucleotide sequence: TGTGCCAGCAGCCCCCAGATGAACAGGAATTCTAATGAAAAACTGTTTTTT. Amino acids: CASSPQMNRNSNEKLFF.

J is TRBJ1-1 and V is TRBV4-1; possible D gene TRBD1, 6 bases. Trimming left V 4 bases short and J 5 bases short, with 14 bases between. Per the germline V gene, CDR1 is MGHRA and CDR2 is YSYEKL. The CDR3 is 14 amino acids. The CDR3 coding sequence is TGCGCCAGCAGCCCCCGAGAGGGGGGAACTGAAGCTTTCTTT. This gives the protein CASSPREGGTEAFF.

The chain carries TRBV27 and TRBJ1-6; D is possibly TRBD1 (5 bases). Trimming pared 1 base from V and 8 bases from J, leaving 12 bases between. The CDR3 totals 15 residues. Germline V gives CDR1 MNHEY, CDR2 SMNVEV (reference sequence). The CDR3 region has the DNA TGTGCCAGCAGTTTATACGCGGGGGATTATTCACCCCTCCACTTT. It codes for CASSLYAGDYSPLHF.

V usage is TRBV7-2 and J usage is TRBJ1-1; TRBD1 matches at 9 bases. The CDR3 is 13 residues long. V trimming: 4 bases; J trimming: 5 bases; junction bases outside the gene matches: 2. Germline V gene lookup returns CDR1 SGHTA and CDR2 FQGNSA. The CDR3: CASSSDRGTEAFF. For the CDR3, the DNA is TGTGCCAGCAGCTCGGACAGGGGTACTGAAGCTTTCTTT.

The chain is built from TRBV20-1 and TRBJ2-1, with D unclear. The germline V gene has CDR1 DFQATT and CDR2 SNEGSKA (reference sequence). The V end was cut by 5 bases, the J end by 6 bases, with 8 bases between. This CDR3 is 11 amino acids long. The CDR3: CSASRANEQFF. CDR3 in DNA: TGCAGTGCTTCCCGGGCCAATGAGCAGTTCTTC.

The chain joins TRBV7-8 to TRBJ2-5, with D hard to call. Germline CDR1 SGHVS, CDR2 FQNEAQ. The CDR3 contains 14 residues. The V gene lost 1 base and the J gene lost 5 bases, with 11 bases spanning the gap. The CDR3 DNA sequence: TGTGCCAGCAGCTTAGTAAGGGTTCGGGAGACCCAGTACTTC. It specifies CASSLVRVRETQYF.

The V call is TRBV6-5, the J call TRBJ1-2, with D hard to call. Looked up from germline, CDR1 is MNHEY and CDR2 is SVGAGI. V lost 6 bases and J lost 7, with 18 bases in between. This CDR3 has 14 residues. The CDR3, as DNA: TGTGCCAGCAGAGTGGAGGAAGGTCGACTTGGCTACACCTTC. Translated, it gives CASRVEEGRLGYTF.

This chain connects TRBV12-5 to TRBJ2-3; TRBD2 aligns across 11 bases. V lost 5 bases to trimming and J lost 3 bases; unmatched junction nucleotides: 10. The length of the CDR3 is 17 residues. Per germline, CDR1 LGHNT and CDR2 FRNRAP. The CDR3 nucleotides read TGTGCTAGTGGTGGCGGGACTAGCGGAAGAGGGACAGATACGCAGTATTTT. Translating gives CASGGGTSGRGTDTQYF.

The chain is built from TRBV6-5 and TRBJ2-3; 9 positions match TRBD1. V lost 4 bases, J lost 4 bases, and 6 bases stayed unmatched. This CDR3 is built from 15 residues. Per germline, CDR1 MNHEY and CDR2 SVGAGI. The CDR3 coding sequence is TGTGCCAGCAGTTTTACAGGGGGCCCTCCAGATACGCAGTATTTT. The encoded protein is CASSFTGGPPDTQYF.

This rearrangement joins TRBV29-1 to TRBJ1-2; D not certain. The germline gives CDR1 SQVTM, CDR2 ANQGSEA. The CDR3 contains 12 residues. V was clipped by 8 bases and J by 8 bases, with 18 bases between them. CDR3 nucleotide sequence: TGCAGCACGGAAATAGGTACCTCGGGCTACACCTTC. Its translation: CSTEIGTSGYTF. The full variable domain, in which reference TRBV29-1 and TRBJ1-2 provide the parts outside the CDR3, is SAVISQKPSRDICQRGTSLTIQCQVDSQVTMMFWYRQQPGQSLTLIATANQGSEATYESGFVIDKFPISRPNLTFSTLTVSNMSPEDSSIYLCSTEIGTSGYTFGSGTRLTVV.

The chain joins TRBV4-2 to TRBJ2-5; 8 bases are shared with TRBD2. Looked up from germline, CDR1 is LGHNA and CDR2 is YNFKEQ. The CDR3 consists of 16 residues. The V and J ends lost 3 bases and 6 bases, in that order; junction bases with no gene match: 12. The CDR3 sequence is CASSQDGLAKGQTQYF. The CDR3 DNA is TGTGCCAGCAGCCAGGATGGACTAGCTAAAGGGCAGACCCAGTACTTC.

V gene TRBV19 combines with J gene TRBJ1-2; D gene unclear. This CDR3 comprises 12 residues. V dropped 5 bases and J dropped 3 bases, with 7 bases sitting between them. Germline V gives CDR1 LNHDA, CDR2 SQIVND (reference sequence). In DNA, the CDR3 is TGTGCCAGTAGTCCGAGGCACTATGGCTACACCTTC. Its translation: CASSPRHYGYTF.

This chain joins TRBV7-3 and TRBJ2-7; D gene ambiguous. Germline CDR1 and CDR2: SGHTA and FQGTGA. The CDR3 runs to 23 residues. Deletions cut 1 base from V and 6 bases from J, with 40 bases between. This CDR3 is CASSLMAEDIKERARKSKGEQYF. The CDR3 region has the DNA TGTGCCAGCAGCTTAATGGCAGAGGATATTAAAGAACGCGCTCGCAAGTCCAAGGGCGAGCAGTACTTC.

V is TRBV9 and J is TRBJ1-3, with D unresolved. This CDR3 has 13 amino acids. The germline V gene has CDR1 SGDLS and CDR2 YYNGEE. Trimming cost V 3 bases and J 3 bases, with 7 bases left between them. CDR3 region: CASSEGRGNTIYF. CDR3 sequence (DNA): TGTGCCAGCAGCGAAGGCCGTGGAAACACCATATATTTT. Together with reference TRBV9 and TRBJ1-3, the CDR3 gives the full variable domain: DSGVTQTPKHLITATGQRVTLRCSPRSGDLSVYWYQQSLDQGLQFLIQYYNGEERAKGNILERFSAQQFPDLHSELNLSSLELGDSALYFCASSEGRGNTIYFGEGSWLTVV.

This rearrangement joins TRBV6-6 to TRBJ1-1, with unresolved D. The length of the CDR3 is 16 residues. Germline values: CDR1 MNHNY, CDR2 SVGAGI (reference sequence). Trimming removed 6 bases at V and 1 base at J, with 18 bases between. In DNA, the CDR3 is TGTGCCAGCAGGGTAGGCCCTGACCTAAAGAACACTGAAGCTTTCTTT. Its protein product is CASRVGPDLKNTEAFF.

This clone appeared a few times. V usage is TRBV25-1 and J usage is TRBJ1-1; no firm D call. Looked up from germline, CDR1 is MGHDK and CDR2 is SYGVNS. V gave up 6 bases and J gave up 7 bases, with 15 bases separating them. The length of the CDR3 is 13 residues. The CDR3 nucleotides read TGTGCCAGCAGGGCCTCACAGAGACGTGAAGCTTTCTTT. This encodes CASRASQRREAFF.

The chain recombines TRBV5-4 with TRBJ2-7, with D tentatively TRBD1 (6 bases). Trimming took off 6 bases at V and 2 bases at J, with 15 bases between the two ends. CDR1 is SGHNT, CDR2 YYREEE, per germline (reference sequence). The CDR3 loop spans 14 amino acids. This CDR3 reads CASNLGQPPYEQYF. The DNA for the CDR3 is TGTGCCAGCAATCTCGGACAGCCACCCTACGAGCAGTACTTC.

This clone is termed medium-sized. In the same sample, other DNA sequences code for this CDR3. The chain carries TRBV2 and TRBJ1-2; no reliable D call. The ends were cut back, 3 bases at V and 5 bases at J, with 4 bases in the middle. CDR3 length: 11 residues. CDR1 is SNHLY and CDR2 is FYNNEI in the germline V gene. CDR3 sequence reads: CASSERYGYTF. The CDR3 DNA sequence: TGTGCCAGCAGTGAGCGGTATGGCTACACCTTC.